This T cell receptor (beta chain) was captured by sequencing in a study of blood T cells in healthy people across ages. With a J-beta primer mix and a sample-barcoded 5' primer, a second PCR ran roughly 6 to 12 cycles. Every molecule of cDNA carried a tag from a template-switch adaptor with 12 random nucleotides. A single record per CDR3 protein comes from TCRdb applying MiXCR to the 5' RACE reads. The sample lists hundreds of thousands of distinct CDR3 sequences; around two thirds were seen once. General study points: A greater number of naive CD4+ cells and higher diversity distinguished long-lived donors from aged donors.

This CDR3 region has 18 residues. The sample providers were healthy Caucasian people from Russia, aged roughly 6 to 95. Remarks on this clonotype: Its target is not known.

Sequences were obtained from blood. This chain uses TRBV21-1 with TRBJ2-3; the table gives TRBD1 as D, unverified against the DNA. TRBV21-1 counts as a pseudogene. This receptor was taken from a man aged 25-45 years in good health. In DNA, the CDR3 is TGTGCCAGCCCGAACGGTCCCGGGACAGGGCTCTGCACAGATACGCAGTATTTT. Protein product: CASPNGPGTGLCTDTQYF.